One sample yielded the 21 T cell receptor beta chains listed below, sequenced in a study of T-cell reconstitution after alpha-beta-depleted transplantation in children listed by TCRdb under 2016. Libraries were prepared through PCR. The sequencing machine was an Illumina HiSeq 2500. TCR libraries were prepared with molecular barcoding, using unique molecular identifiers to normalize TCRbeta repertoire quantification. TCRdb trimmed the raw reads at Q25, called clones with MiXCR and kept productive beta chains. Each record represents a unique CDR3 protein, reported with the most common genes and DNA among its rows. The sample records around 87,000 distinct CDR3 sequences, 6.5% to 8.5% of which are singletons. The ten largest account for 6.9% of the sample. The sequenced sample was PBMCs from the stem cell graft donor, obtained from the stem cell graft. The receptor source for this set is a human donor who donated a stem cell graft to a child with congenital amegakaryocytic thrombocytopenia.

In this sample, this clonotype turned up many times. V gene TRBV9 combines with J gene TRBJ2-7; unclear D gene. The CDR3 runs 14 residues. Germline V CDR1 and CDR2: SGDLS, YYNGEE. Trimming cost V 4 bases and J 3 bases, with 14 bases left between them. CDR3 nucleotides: TGTGCCAGCAGCACCGGACCCCCGGGCTACGAGCAGTACTTC. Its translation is CASSTGPPGYEQYF.

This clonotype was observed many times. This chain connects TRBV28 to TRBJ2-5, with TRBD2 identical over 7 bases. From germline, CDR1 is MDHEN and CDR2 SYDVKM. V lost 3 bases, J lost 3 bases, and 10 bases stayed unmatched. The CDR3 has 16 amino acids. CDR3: CASSFGVGGSEETQYF. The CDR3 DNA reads TGTGCCAGCAGTTTTGGTGTGGGAGGGAGCGAAGAGACCCAGTACTTC.

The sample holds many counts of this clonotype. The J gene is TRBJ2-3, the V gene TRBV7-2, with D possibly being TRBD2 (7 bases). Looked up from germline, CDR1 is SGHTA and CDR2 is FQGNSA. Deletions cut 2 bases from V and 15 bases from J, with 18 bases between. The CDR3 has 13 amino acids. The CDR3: CASSLSVAGAVYF. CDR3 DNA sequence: TGTGCCAGCAGCTTAAGTGTCGCGGGGGCAGTTTATTTT. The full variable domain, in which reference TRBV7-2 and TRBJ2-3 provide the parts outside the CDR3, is GAGVSQSPSNKVTEKGKDVELRCDPISGHTALYWYRQSLGQGLEFLIYFQGNSAPDKSGLPSDRFSAERTGGSVSTLTIQRTQQEDSAVYLCASSLSVAGAVYFGPGTRLTVL.

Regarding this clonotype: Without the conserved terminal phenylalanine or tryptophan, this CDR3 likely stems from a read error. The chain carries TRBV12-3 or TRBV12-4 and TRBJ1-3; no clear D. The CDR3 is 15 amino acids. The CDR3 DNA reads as TGTGCCAGCAGCCGGTCCGGCACACCTGGAGACACCATATATTAT. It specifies CASSRSGTPGDTIYY.

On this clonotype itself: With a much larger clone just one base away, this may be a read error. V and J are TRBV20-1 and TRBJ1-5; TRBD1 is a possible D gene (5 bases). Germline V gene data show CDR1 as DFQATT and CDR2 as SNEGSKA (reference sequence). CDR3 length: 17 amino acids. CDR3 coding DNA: TGCTGTGCGAGTCAGGGCTCCGGACTCATTAGCAATCAGCCCCAGCATTTT. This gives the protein CCASQGSGLISNQPQHF.

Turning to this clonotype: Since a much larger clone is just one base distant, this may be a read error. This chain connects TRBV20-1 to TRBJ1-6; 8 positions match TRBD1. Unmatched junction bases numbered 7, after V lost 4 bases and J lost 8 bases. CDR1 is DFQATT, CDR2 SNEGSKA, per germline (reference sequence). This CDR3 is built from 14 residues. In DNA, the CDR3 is TGCAGTGCTATAGATCCAGGGGGCGATTCACCCCTCCACTTT. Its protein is CSAIDPGGDSPLHF.

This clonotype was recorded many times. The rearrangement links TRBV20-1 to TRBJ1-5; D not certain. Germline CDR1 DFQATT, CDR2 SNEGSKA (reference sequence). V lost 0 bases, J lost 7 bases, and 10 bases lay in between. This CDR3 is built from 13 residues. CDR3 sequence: CSARDPSGQPQHF. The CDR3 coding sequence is TGCAGTGCTAGAGATCCGTCAGGCCAGCCCCAGCATTTT.

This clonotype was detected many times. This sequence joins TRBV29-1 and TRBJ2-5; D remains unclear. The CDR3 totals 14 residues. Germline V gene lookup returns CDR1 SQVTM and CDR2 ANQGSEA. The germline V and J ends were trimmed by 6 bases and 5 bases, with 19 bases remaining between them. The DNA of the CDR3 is TGCAGCGTCGCGCCGGTCGCCCTCGGGGAGACCCAGTACTTC. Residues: CSVAPVALGETQYF.

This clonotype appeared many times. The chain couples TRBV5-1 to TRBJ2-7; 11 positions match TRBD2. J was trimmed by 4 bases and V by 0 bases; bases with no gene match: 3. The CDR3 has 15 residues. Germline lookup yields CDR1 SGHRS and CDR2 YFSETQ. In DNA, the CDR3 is TGCGCCAGCAGCTTGGCAACTAGCGGGGGATACGAGCAGTACTTC. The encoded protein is CASSLATSGGYEQYF.

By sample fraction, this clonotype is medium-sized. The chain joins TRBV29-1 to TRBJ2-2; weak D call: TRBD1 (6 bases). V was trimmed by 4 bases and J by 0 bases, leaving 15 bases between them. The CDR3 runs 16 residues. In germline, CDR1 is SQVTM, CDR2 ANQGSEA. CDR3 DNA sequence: TGCAGCGTTGTTCTACAGGGCACCGCGAACACCGGGGAGCTGTTTTTT. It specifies CSVVLQGTANTGELFF.

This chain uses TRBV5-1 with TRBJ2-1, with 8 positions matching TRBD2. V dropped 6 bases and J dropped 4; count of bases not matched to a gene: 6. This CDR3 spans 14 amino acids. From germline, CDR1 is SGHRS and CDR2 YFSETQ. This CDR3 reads CASTSAGGYNEQFF. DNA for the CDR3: TGCGCCAGCACATCGGCGGGAGGTTACAATGAGCAGTTCTTC.

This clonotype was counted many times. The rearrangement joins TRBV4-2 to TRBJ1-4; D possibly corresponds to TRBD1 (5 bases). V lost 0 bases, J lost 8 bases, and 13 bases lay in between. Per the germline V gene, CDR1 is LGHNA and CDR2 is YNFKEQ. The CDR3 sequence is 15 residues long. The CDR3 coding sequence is TGTGCCAGCAGCCAAGAGAGCCGGGACGGAGAAAAACTGTTTTTT. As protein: CASSQESRDGEKLFF.

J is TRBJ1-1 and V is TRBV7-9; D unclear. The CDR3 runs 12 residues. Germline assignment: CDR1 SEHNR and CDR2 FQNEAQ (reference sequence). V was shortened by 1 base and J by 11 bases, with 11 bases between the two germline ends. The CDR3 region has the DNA TGTGCCAGCAGCTTAGACGCCACGGCGGCTTTCTTT. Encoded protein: CASSLDATAAFF.

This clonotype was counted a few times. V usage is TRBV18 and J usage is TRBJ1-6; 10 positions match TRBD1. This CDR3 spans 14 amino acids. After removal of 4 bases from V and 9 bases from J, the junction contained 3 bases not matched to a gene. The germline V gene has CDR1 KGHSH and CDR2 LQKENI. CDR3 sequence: CASSRDRGGSPLHF. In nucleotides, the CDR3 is TGTGCCAGCTCACGGGACAGGGGAGGTTCACCCCTCCACTTT.

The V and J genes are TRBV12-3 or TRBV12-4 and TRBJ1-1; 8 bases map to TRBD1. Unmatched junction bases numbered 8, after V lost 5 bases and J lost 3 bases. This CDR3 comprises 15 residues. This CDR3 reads CASSPDRGSDTEAFF. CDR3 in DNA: TGTGCCAGCAGTCCAGACAGGGGATCGGACACTGAAGCTTTCTTT.

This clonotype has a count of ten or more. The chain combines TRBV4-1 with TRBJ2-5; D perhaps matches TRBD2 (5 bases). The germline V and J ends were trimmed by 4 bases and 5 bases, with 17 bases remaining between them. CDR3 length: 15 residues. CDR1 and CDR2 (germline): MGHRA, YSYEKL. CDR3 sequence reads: CASSPSQREFETQYF. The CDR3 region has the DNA TGCGCCAGCAGCCCCTCCCAGAGGGAATTCGAGACCCAGTACTTC.

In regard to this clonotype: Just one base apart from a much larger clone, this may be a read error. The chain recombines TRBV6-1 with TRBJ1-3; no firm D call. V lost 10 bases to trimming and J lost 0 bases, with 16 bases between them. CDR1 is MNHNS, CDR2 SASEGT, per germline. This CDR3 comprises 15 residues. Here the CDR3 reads CATKRRGDSGNTIYF. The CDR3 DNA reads TGTGCCACCAAAAGACGCGGCGACTCTGGAAACACCATATATTTT.

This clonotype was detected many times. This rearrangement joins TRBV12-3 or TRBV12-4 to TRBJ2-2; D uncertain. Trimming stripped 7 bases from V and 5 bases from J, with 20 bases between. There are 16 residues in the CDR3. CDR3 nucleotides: TGTGCCAGCACCCCGCCGCAGGCTCGTTATACCGGGGAGCTGTTTTTT. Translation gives CASTPPQARYTGELFF.

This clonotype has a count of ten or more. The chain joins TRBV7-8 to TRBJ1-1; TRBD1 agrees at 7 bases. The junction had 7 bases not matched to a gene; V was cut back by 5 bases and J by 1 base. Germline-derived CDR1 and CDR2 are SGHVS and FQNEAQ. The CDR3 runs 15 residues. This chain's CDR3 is CASSPLWTGNTEAFF. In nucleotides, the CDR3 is TGTGCCAGCAGCCCGCTTTGGACAGGGAACACTGAAGCTTTCTTT.

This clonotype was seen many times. CDR3 sequence: CATSGGSYEQYF. Written as DNA, the CDR3 is TGTGCCACCAGTGGGGGGTCCTACGAGCAGTACTTC. J is TRBJ2-7 and V is TRBV24-1; D tentatively fits TRBD1 or TRBD2 (5 bases each). The V end lost 5 bases, the J end lost 1 base, and 5 bases lay between the germline ends. There are 12 residues in the CDR3. CDR1 is KGHDR, CDR2 SFDVKD, per germline.

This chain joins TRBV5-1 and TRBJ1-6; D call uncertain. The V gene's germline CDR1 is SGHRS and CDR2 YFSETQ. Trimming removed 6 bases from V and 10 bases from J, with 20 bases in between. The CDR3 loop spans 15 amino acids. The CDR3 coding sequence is TGCGCCAGCATCTTAAGTGGCGCAGGACGGTCACCCCTCCACTTT. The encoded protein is CASILSGAGRSPLHF. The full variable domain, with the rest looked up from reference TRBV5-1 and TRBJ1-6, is KAGVTQTPRYLIKTRGQQVTLSCSPISGHRSVSWYQQTPGQGLQFLFEYFSETQRNKGNFPGRFSGRQFSNSRSEMNVSTLELGDSALYLCASILSGAGRSPLHFGNGTRLTVT.